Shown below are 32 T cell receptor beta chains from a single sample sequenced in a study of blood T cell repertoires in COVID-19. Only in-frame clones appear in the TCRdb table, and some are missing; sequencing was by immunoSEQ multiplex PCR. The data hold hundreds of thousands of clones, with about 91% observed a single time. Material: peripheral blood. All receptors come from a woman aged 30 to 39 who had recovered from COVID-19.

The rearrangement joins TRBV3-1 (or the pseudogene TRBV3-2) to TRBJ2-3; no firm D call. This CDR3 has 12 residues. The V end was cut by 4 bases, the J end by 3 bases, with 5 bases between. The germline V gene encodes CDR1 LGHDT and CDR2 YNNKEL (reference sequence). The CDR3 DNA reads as TGTGCCAGCAGCCGGCTTACAGATACGCAGTATTTT. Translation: CASSRLTDTQYF.

This CDR3 reads CASSTEGYEQYF. The CDR3 DNA is TGTGCCAGCAGCACGGAGGGCTACGAGCAGTACTTC. This chain connects TRBV5-5 to TRBJ2-7, with D possibly matching TRBD2 (6 bases). Germline V gives CDR1 SGHKS, CDR2 YYEKEE (reference sequence). Trimming left V 4 bases short and J 3 bases short, with 8 bases between. This CDR3 region has 12 residues.

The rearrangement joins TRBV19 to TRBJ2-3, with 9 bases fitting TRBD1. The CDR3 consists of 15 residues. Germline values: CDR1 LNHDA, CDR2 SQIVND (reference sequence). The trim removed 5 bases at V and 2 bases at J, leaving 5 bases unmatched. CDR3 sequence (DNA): TGTGCCAGTAGTCCCCGGGACAGGGCCACAGATACGCAGTATTTT. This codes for CASSPRDRATDTQYF.

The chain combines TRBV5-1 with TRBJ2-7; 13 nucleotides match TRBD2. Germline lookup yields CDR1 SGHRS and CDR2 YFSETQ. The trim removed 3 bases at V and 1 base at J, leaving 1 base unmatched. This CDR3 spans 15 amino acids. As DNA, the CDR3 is TGCGCCAGCAGCTGGACTAGCGGGGGATCCTACGAGCAGTACTTC. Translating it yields CASSWTSGGSYEQYF.

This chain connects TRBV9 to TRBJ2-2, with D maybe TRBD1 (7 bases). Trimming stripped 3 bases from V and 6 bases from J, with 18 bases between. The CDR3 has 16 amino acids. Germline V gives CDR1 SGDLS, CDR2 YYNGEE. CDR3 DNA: TGTGCCAGCAGCGCCCACAGGGGCGGGGTCCCCGGGGAGCTGTTTTTT. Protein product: CASSAHRGGVPGELFF.

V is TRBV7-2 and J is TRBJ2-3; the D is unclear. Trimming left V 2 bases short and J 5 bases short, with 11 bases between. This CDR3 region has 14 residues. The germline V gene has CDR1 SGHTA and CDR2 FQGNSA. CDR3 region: CASSLLTRGDTQYF. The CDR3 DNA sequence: TGTGCCAGCAGCTTACTAACTCGTGGAGATACGCAGTATTTT. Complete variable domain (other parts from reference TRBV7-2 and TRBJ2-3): GAGVSQSPSNKVTEKGKDVELRCDPISGHTALYWYRQSLGQGLEFLIYFQGNSAPDKSGLPSDRFSAERTGGSVSTLTIQRTQQEDSAVYLCASSLLTRGDTQYFGPGTRLTVL.

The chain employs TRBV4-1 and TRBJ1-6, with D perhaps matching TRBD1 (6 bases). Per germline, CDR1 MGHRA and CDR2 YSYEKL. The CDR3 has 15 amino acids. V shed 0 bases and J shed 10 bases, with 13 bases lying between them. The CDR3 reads CASSQEETGFSPLHF. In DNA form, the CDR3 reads TGCGCCAGCAGCCAAGAGGAGACAGGTTTCTCACCCCTCCACTTT.

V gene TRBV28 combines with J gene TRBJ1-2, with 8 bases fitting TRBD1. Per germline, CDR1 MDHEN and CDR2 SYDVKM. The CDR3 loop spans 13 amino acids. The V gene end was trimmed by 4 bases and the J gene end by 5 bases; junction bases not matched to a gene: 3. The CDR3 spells CASSWTGKYGYTF. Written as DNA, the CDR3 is TGTGCCAGCAGTTGGACAGGGAAATATGGCTACACCTTC.

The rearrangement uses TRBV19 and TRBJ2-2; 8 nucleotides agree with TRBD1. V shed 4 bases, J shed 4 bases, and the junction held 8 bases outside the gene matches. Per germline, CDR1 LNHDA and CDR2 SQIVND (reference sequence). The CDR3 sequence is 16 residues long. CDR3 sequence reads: CASSTVQGALTGELFF. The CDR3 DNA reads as TGTGCCAGTAGTACCGTCCAGGGGGCCCTCACCGGGGAGCTGTTTTTT.

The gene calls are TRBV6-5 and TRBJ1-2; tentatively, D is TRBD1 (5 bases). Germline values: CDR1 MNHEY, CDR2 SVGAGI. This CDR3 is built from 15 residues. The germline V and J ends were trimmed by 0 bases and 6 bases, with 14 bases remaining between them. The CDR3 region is CASSYSPGGADGYTF. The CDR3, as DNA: TGTGCCAGCAGTTACTCCCCAGGAGGGGCGGATGGCTACACCTTC.

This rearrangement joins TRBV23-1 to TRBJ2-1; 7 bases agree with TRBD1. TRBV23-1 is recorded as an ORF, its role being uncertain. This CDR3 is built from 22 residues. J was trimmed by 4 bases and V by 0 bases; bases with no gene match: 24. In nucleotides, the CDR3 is TGCGCCAGCAGTCAATCGAGTTTGGGGGACAGCGTCATTACAGAATATTACAATGAGCAGTTCTTC. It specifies CASSQSSLGDSVITEYYNEQFF.

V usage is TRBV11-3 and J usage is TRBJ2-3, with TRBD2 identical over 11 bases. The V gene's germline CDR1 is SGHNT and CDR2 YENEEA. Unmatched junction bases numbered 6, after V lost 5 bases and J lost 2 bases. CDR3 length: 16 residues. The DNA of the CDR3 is TGTGCCAGCAGCCCTGGGACTAGCGGATACACAGATACGCAGTATTTT. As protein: CASSPGTSGYTDTQYF.

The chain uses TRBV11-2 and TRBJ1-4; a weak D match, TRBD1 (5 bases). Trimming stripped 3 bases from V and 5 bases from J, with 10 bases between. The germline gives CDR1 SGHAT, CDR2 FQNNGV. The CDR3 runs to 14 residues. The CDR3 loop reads CASSLAGQNEKLFF. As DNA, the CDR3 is TGTGCCAGCAGCTTGGCAGGACAAAATGAAAAACTGTTTTTT.

The DNA of the CDR3 is TGCGCCAGCAGCTTGGAGGGGAAGGAGCAGTACTTC. As protein: CASSLEGKEQYF. The chain has TRBV5-1 and TRBJ2-7; tentative D call: TRBD1 (5 bases). The CDR3 length is 12 residues. Per the germline V gene, CDR1 is SGHRS and CDR2 is YFSETQ. V lost 0 bases and J 7 bases, leaving 8 bases between the germline ends.

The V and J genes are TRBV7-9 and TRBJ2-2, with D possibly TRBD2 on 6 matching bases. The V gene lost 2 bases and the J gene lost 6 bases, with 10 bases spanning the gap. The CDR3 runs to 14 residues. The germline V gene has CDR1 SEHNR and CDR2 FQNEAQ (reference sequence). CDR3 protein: CASSLWRDPGELFF. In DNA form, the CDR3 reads TGTGCCAGCAGCTTATGGCGGGATCCCGGGGAGCTGTTTTTT.

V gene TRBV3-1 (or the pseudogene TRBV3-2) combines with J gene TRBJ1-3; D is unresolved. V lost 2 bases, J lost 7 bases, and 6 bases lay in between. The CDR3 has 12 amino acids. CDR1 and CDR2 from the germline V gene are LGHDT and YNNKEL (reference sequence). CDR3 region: CASSQRLNTIYF. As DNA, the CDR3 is TGTGCCAGCAGCCAACGTCTGAACACCATATATTTT.

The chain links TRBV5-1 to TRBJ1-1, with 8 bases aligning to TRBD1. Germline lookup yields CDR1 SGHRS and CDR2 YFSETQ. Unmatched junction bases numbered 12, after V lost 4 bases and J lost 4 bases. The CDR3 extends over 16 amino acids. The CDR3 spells CASSGDRGRWSTEAFF. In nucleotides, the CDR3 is TGCGCCAGCAGCGGTGACAGGGGACGCTGGAGCACTGAAGCTTTCTTT.

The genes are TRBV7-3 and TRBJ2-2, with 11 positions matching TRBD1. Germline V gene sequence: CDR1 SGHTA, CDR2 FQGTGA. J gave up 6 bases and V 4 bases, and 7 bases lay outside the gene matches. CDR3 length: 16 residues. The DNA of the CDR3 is TGTGCCAGCAGCTCCAAGGGGGACAGGGGGTCCGGGGAGCTGTTTTTT. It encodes CASSSKGDRGSGELFF.

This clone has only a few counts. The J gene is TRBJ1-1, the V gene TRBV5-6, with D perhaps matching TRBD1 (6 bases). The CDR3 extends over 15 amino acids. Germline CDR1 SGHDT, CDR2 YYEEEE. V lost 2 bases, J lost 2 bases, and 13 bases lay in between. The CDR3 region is CASSFLTGDNTEAFF. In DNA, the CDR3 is TGTGCCAGCAGCTTCCTGACAGGAGACAACACTGAAGCTTTCTTT.

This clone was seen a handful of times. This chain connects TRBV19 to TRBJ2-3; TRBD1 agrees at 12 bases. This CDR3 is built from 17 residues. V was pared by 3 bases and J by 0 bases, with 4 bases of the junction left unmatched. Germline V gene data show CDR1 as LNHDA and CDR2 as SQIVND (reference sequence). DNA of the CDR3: TGTGCCAGTAGTATGGGGACAGGGGGCCCTAGCACAGATACGCAGTATTTT. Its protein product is CASSMGTGGPSTDTQYF.

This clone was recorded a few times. The CDR3 here is CASRGTGEKTQYF. The CDR3 DNA reads TGTGCCAGCAGAGGGACAGGCGAGAAGACCCAGTACTTC. The rearrangement links TRBV28 to TRBJ2-5, with TRBD1 matching 8 bases. Germline CDR1 MDHEN, CDR2 SYDVKM. The CDR3 consists of 13 residues. J gave up 6 bases and V 6 bases, and 6 bases lay outside the gene matches.

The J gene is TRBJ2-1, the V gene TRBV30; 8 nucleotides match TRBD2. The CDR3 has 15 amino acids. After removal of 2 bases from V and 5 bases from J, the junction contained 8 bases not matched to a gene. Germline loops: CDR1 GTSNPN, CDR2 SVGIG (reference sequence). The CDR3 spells CAWSLGRGAHNEQFF. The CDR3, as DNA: TGTGCCTGGAGTTTAGGGCGGGGGGCCCACAATGAGCAGTTCTTC. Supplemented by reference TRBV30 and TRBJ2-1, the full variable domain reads SQTIHQWPATLVQPVGSPLSLECTVEGTSNPNLYWYRQAAGRGLQLLFYSVGIGQISSEVPQNLSASRPQDRQFILSSKKLLLSDSGFYLCAWSLGRGAHNEQFFGPGTRLTVL.

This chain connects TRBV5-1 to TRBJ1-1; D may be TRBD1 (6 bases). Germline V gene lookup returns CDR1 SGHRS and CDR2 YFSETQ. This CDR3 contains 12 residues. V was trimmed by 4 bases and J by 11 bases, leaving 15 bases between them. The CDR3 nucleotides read TGCGCCAGCAGCCTGGACGGGACAAGGGCTTTCTTT. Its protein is CASSLDGTRAFF.

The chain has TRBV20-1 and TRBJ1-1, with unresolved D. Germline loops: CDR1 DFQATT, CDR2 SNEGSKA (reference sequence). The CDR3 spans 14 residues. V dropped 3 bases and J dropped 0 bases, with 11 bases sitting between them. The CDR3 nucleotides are TGCAGTGCTAGTAATCTCGGTGTGAACACTGAAGCTTTCTTT. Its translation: CSASNLGVNTEAFF.

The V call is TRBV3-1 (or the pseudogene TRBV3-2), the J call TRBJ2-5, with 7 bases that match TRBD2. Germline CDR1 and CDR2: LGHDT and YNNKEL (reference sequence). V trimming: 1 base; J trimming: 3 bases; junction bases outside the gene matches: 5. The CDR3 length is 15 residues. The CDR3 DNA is TGTGCCAGCAGCCAAGTGGGAGGGCGGGAAGAGACCCAGTACTTC. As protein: CASSQVGGREETQYF.

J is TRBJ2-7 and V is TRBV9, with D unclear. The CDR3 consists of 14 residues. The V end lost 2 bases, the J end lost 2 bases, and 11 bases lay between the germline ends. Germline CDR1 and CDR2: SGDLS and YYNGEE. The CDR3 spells CASSVVASTYEQYF. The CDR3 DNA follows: TGTGCCAGCAGCGTTGTGGCTAGTACCTACGAGCAGTACTTC.

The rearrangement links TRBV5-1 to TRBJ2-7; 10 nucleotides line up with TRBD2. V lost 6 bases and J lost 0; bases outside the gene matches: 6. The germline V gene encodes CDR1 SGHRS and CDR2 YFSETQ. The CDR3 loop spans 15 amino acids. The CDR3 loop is CASMRSGGDSYEQYF. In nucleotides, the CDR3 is TGCGCCAGCATGAGGAGCGGGGGGGACTCCTACGAGCAGTACTTC.

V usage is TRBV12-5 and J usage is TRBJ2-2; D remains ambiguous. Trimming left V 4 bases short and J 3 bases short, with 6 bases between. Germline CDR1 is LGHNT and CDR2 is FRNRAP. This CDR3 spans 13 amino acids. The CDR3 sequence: CASGSPDTGELFF. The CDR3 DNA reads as TGTGCTAGTGGTTCGCCGGACACCGGGGAGCTGTTTTTT.

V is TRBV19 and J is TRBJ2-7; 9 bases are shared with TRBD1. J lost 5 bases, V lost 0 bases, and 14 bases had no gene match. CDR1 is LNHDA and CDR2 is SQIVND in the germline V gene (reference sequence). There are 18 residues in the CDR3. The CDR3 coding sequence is TGTGCCAGTAGTATAGAAGGGGAGCCGGGACAGGGTTTTGACGAGCAGTACTTC. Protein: CASSIEGEPGQGFDEQYF. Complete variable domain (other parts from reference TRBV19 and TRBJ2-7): DGGITQSPKYLFRKEGQNVTLSCEQNLNHDAMYWYRQDPGQGLRLIYYSQIVNDFQKGDIAEGYSVSREKKESFPLTVTSAQKNPTAFYLCASSIEGEPGQGFDEQYFGPGTRLTVT.

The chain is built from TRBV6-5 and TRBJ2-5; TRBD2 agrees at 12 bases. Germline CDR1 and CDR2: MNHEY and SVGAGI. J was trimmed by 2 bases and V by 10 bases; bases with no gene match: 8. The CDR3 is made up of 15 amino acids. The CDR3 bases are TGTGCCACCATCCCGGGACTAGCGGGTCAAGAGACCCAGTACTTC. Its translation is CATIPGLAGQETQYF.

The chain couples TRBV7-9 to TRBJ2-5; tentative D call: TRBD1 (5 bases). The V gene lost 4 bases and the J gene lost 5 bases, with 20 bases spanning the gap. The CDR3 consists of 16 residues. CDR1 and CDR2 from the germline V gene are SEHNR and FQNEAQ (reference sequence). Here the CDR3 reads CASSSLQSGLLETQYF. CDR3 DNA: TGTGCCAGCAGCTCGCTCCAATCAGGGTTGTTGGAGACCCAGTACTTC.

The CDR3 loop reads CASSQELRATNEKLFF. The CDR3 region has the DNA TGTGCCAGCAGCCAAGAGCTGAGGGCAACTAATGAAAAACTGTTTTTT. This chain joins TRBV4-2 and TRBJ1-4, with D unclear. The CDR3 is 16 amino acids. Trimming pared 0 bases from V and 0 bases from J, leaving 8 bases between. CDR1 and CDR2 (germline): LGHNA, YNFKEQ.